A single sample gave rise to the 27 T cell receptor beta chains below, sequenced in a study of blood T cells in healthy people across ages. A second PCR, run for about 6 to 12 cycles, used a sample-barcoded 5' primer plus a J-beta primer mix. TCRdb reprocessed the 5' RACE reads via MiXCR and lists one record per CDR3 protein. In the table there are roughly 680,000 distinct CDR3 sequences, 45% to 50% of which are singletons. The sample was blood. These receptors originate from an older woman in good health.

This chain uses TRBV27 with TRBJ2-1, with a tentative D call TRBD2 (6 bases). The DNA end lines up better with TRBJ2-7; the J call may be wrong. From germline, CDR1 is MNHEY and CDR2 SMNVEV (reference sequence). The CDR3 sequence is 14 residues long. CDR3 in DNA: TGTGCCAGCAGACTAGCACCCTCCTACAATGAGCAGTACTTC. Translated, it gives CASRLAPSYNEQYF.

This clonotype turned up a few times. The chain combines TRBV28 with TRBJ2-7, with D tentatively TRBD1 or TRBD2 (7 bases each). Trimming removed 10 bases from V and 0 bases from J, with 16 bases in between. This CDR3 region has 14 residues. Germline V lookup: CDR1 MDHEN, CDR2 SYDVKM. For the CDR3, the DNA is TGTGCCACCTACAGGGGAGGGACCTCCTACGAGCAGTACTTC. This encodes CATYRGGTSYEQYF.

This sequence joins TRBV7-2 and TRBJ2-6; 7 bases fit TRBD1. V was pared by 5 bases and J by 0 bases, with 16 bases of the junction left unmatched. The length of the CDR3 is 20 residues. Germline V CDR1 and CDR2: SGHTA, FQGNSA. The chain's CDR3 is CASSPQTWTGGNSGANVLTF. As DNA, the CDR3 is TGTGCCAGCAGCCCCCAAACGTGGACAGGTGGGAACTCTGGGGCCAACGTCCTGACTTTC.

This clonotype was counted a few times. The chain recombines TRBV5-1 with TRBJ2-1, with 9 bases aligning to TRBD2. The ends lost 4 bases at V and 7 bases at J; junction bases unmatched: 9. The CDR3 totals 15 residues. Germline CDR1 is SGHRS and CDR2 is YFSETQ. As DNA, the CDR3 is TGCGCCAGCAGCGGGTCCGGACTAGCGAGGAATGAGCAGTTCTTC. It yields the protein CASSGSGLARNEQFF. Together with reference TRBV5-1 and TRBJ2-1, the CDR3 gives the full variable domain: KAGVTQTPRYLIKTRGQQVTLSCSPISGHRSVSWYQQTPGQGLQFLFEYFSETQRNKGNFPGRFSGRQFSNSRSEMNVSTLELGDSALYLCASSGSGLARNEQFFGPGTRLTVL.

This clonotype has more than one count but fewer than ten. The CDR3 bases are TGTGCCACCAGTGTCACTAGCGGAGATACGCAGTATTTT. This sequence encodes CATSVTSGDTQYF. The V and J genes are TRBV24-1 and TRBJ2-3; 8 nucleotides align to TRBD2. Looked up from germline, CDR1 is KGHDR and CDR2 is SFDVKD. The CDR3 consists of 13 residues. V trimming: 5 bases; J trimming: 5 bases; junction bases outside the gene matches: 2.

The gene calls are TRBV20-1 and TRBJ1-5; D possibly corresponds to TRBD1 (5 bases). Trimming pared 2 bases from V and 9 bases from J, leaving 11 bases between. This CDR3 has 12 residues. Germline V gene sequence: CDR1 DFQATT, CDR2 SNEGSKA (reference sequence). The CDR3 DNA sequence: TGCAGTGCTAGACAGGGAGTAAGGCCCCAGCATTTT. Protein product: CSARQGVRPQHF.

This rearrangement joins TRBV29-1 to TRBJ2-3; 8 nucleotides align to TRBD2. This CDR3 contains 16 residues. CDR1 is SQVTM, CDR2 ANQGSEA, per germline. V lost 3 bases to trimming and J lost 0 bases; unmatched junction nucleotides: 8. Written as DNA, the CDR3 is TGCAGCGTTGAGGTGGGACTAGAAACGAGCACAGATACGCAGTATTTT. This translates into CSVEVGLETSTDTQYF.

The chain uses TRBV5-1 and TRBJ2-7, with 8 positions matching TRBD1. Germline values: CDR1 SGHRS, CDR2 YFSETQ. The ends lost 4 bases at V and 3 bases at J; junction bases unmatched: 6. This CDR3 contains 14 residues. The CDR3 nucleotides read TGCGCCAGCAGCAGAGGACAGGGTCTCTACGAGCAGTACTTC. It translates to CASSRGQGLYEQYF.

This clonotype was detected only a few times. V and J are TRBV13 and TRBJ1-2, with 7 bases fitting TRBD1. This CDR3 comprises 16 residues. The V segment lost 1 base and the J segment 4 bases; nucleotides outside the gene matches: 9. Germline V lookup: CDR1 PRHDT, CDR2 FYEKMQ (reference sequence). Here the CDR3 DNA reads TGTGCCAGCAGCTTAGCCCTGACAGGGAGAACCTATGGCTACACCTTC. Protein: CASSLALTGRTYGYTF.

V and J are TRBV20-1 and TRBJ2-1; no clear D. Per germline, CDR1 DFQATT and CDR2 SNEGSKA (reference sequence). Trimming shortened V by 6 bases and J by 0 bases, and 9 bases separated the two germline ends. This CDR3 has 13 amino acids. In DNA, the CDR3 is TGCAGTGCCGTACCTAGCTCCTACAATGAGCAGTTCTTC. Its protein is CSAVPSSYNEQFF.

This sequence joins TRBV5-1 and TRBJ2-5, with 10 bases fitting TRBD2. Germline V gives CDR1 SGHRS, CDR2 YFSETQ. This CDR3 spans 15 amino acids. V shed 4 bases and J 11 bases; nucleotides not matched to a gene: 14. This CDR3 is CASSPNLAGANEQYF. CDR3 bases: TGCGCCAGCAGCCCCAACCTAGCGGGAGCCAATGAGCAGTACTTC.

This clonotype was seen more than once but under ten times. The chain links TRBV6-5 to TRBJ2-1; 9 positions agree with TRBD1. This CDR3 is built from 19 residues. Trimming took 0 bases from V and 9 from J; bases not matched to a gene: 18. Germline-derived CDR1 and CDR2 are MNHEY and SVGAGI. CDR3 nucleotides: TGTGCCAGCAGTTACTCCGTCGGGGTACAGGGGGCGATTAGAACTGAGCAGTTCTTC. Residues: CASSYSVGVQGAIRTEQFF.

The chain has TRBV7-2 and TRBJ2-1; D might be TRBD2 (6 bases). The V end was cut by 4 bases, the J end by 2 bases, with 12 bases between. The CDR3 consists of 15 residues. CDR1 and CDR2 (germline): SGHTA, FQGNSA. CDR3 in amino acids: CASSYWPGAYNEQFF. DNA for the CDR3: TGTGCCAGCAGCTATTGGCCGGGAGCCTACAATGAGCAGTTCTTC.

A word on this clonotype: Mismatch with germline at one junction end may stem from a read error. The chain combines TRBV7-9 with TRBJ2-1; D gene unclear. CDR1 and CDR2 from the germline V gene are SEHNR and FQNEAQ (reference sequence). The CDR3 has 11 residues. CDR3 DNA sequence: TGTGCCAGCAGCCCGCACAATGGGCAGTTCTTC. The encoded protein is CASSPHNGQFF.

This chain joins TRBV5-1 and TRBJ2-5; TRBD2 matches at 7 bases. V lost 5 bases to trimming and J lost 1 base; unmatched junction nucleotides: 2. This CDR3 spans 13 amino acids. CDR1 is SGHRS, CDR2 YFSETQ, per germline. The CDR3 is CASRREVQETQYF. The CDR3 region has the DNA TGCGCCAGCAGACGGGAGGTCCAAGAGACCCAGTACTTC.

V and J are TRBV15 and TRBJ1-2; D remains ambiguous. The V end was cut by 0 bases, the J end by 8 bases, with 13 bases between. The CDR3 spans 14 residues. CDR1 and CDR2 (germline): LNHNV, YYDKDF (reference sequence). CDR3 sequence reads: CATSRESETGGYTF. CDR3 DNA: TGTGCCACCAGCAGAGAATCCGAGACCGGAGGCTACACCTTC. The whole variable domain, filled in from reference TRBV15 and TRBJ1-2, reads DAMVIQNPRYQVTQFGKPVTLSCSQTLNHNVMYWYQQKSSQAPKLLFHYYDKDFNNEADTPDNFQSRRPNTSFCFLDIRSPGLGDTAMYLCATSRESETGGYTFGSGTRLTVV.

This rearrangement joins TRBV2 to TRBJ2-1, with TRBD2 matching over 9 bases. Germline lookup yields CDR1 SNHLY and CDR2 FYNNEI. The length of the CDR3 is 14 residues. V gave up 8 bases and J gave up 6 bases; unmatched junction bases: 8. This chain's CDR3 is CASRLAGTFNEQFF. The DNA for the CDR3 is TGTGCCAGCCGTCTAGCGGGAACCTTCAATGAGCAGTTCTTC.

This clonotype showed up just a few times. The CDR3 protein is CSASRGEDTQYF. The CDR3 DNA sequence: TGCAGTGCTAGCAGGGGGGAAGATACGCAGTATTTT. The chain uses TRBV20-1 and TRBJ2-3, with a weak D call TRBD1 (7 bases). Trimming pared 3 bases from V and 5 bases from J, leaving 9 bases between. Germline V gene sequence: CDR1 DFQATT, CDR2 SNEGSKA (reference sequence). This CDR3 is built from 12 residues.

The J gene is TRBJ1-1, the V gene TRBV20-1, with D hard to call. Germline lookup yields CDR1 DFQATT and CDR2 SNEGSKA (reference sequence). Trimming pared 1 base from V and 4 bases from J, leaving 10 bases between. This CDR3 spans 13 amino acids. The CDR3 reads CSARGPSGTEAFF. CDR3 bases: TGCAGTGCTAGAGGCCCGAGCGGCACTGAAGCTTTCTTT.

The rearrangement joins TRBV9 to TRBJ1-4; no clear D gene. V gave up 0 bases and J gave up 6 bases, with 9 bases separating them. The CDR3 loop spans 14 amino acids. Looked up from germline, CDR1 is SGDLS and CDR2 is YYNGEE. This CDR3 is CASSVEGGDEKLFF. Written as DNA, the CDR3 is TGTGCCAGCAGCGTAGAAGGCGGGGATGAAAAACTGTTTTTT.

As for this clonotype: A much larger clone sits a single nucleotide away, making a read error possible. The chain has TRBV7-6 and TRBJ2-3; D gene unclear. Germline V CDR1 and CDR2: SGHVS, FNYEAQ. The CDR3 loop spans 11 amino acids. CDR3 residues: CAGSLQDTQYF. CDR3 DNA sequence: TGTGCCGGCAGCTTACAAGATACGCAGTATTTT.

The chain carries TRBV20-1 and TRBJ1-1; no reliable D call. The CDR3 length is 12 residues. V lost 6 bases to trimming and J lost 1 base, with 9 bases between them. Germline V CDR1 and CDR2: DFQATT, SNEGSKA (reference sequence). The CDR3 DNA reads TGCAGTGCCAAGATGGGGAACACTGAAGCTTTCTTT. Translation gives CSAKMGNTEAFF.

This clonotype appeared a single time. This chain links TRBV7-9 with TRBJ2-3, with D tentatively TRBD1 (5 bases). V lost 1 base, J lost 4 bases, and 15 bases lay in between. Germline V gene data show CDR1 as SEHNR and CDR2 as FQNEAQ (reference sequence). The CDR3 sequence is 16 residues long. The CDR3: CASSLVGAHPPDTQYF. The CDR3, as DNA: TGTGCCAGCAGCTTAGTAGGGGCCCACCCCCCAGATACGCAGTATTTT.

This clonotype was recorded once. The rearrangement uses TRBV6-2 or TRBV6-3 and TRBJ2-7; D is tentatively TRBD1 or TRBD2 (6 bases each). This CDR3 has 14 residues. The germline V gene encodes CDR1 MNHEY and CDR2 SVGEGT. Trimming removed 5 bases at V and 2 bases at J, with 13 bases between. The CDR3 region is CASSTGGSTYEQYF. In DNA, the CDR3 is TGTGCCAGCAGTACCGGGGGCAGTACCTACGAGCAGTACTTC.

This clonotype was observed many times. The gene calls are TRBV29-1 and TRBJ2-5; the D call may be TRBD1 or TRBD2 (5 bases each). The CDR3 extends over 14 amino acids. Per germline, CDR1 SQVTM and CDR2 ANQGSEA. V was clipped by 0 bases and J by 5 bases, with 13 bases between them. The CDR3 loop is CSVEDPWDGETQYF. CDR3 in DNA: TGCAGCGTTGAAGACCCCTGGGACGGTGAGACCCAGTACTTC.

This CDR3 is CASSRTQTNYGYTF. CDR3 DNA sequence: TGTGCCAGCAGTCGGACGCAAACTAACTATGGCTACACCTTC. The chain employs TRBV6-6 and TRBJ1-2; D gene unclear. The CDR3 contains 14 residues. Looked up from germline, CDR1 is MNHNY and CDR2 is SVGAGI (reference sequence). Deletions cut 5 bases from V and 0 bases from J, with 10 bases between.

This clonotype appeared a few times. This chain connects TRBV2 to TRBJ2-1; 8 bases align to TRBD2. This CDR3 comprises 16 residues. J lost 10 bases, V lost 7 bases, and 18 bases had no gene match. Germline V CDR1 and CDR2: SNHLY, FYNNEI. CDR3 nucleotides: TGTGCCAGCAAAGAGCGGGAGACTTTGAGCCTGAAAGAGCAGTTCTTC. Translating it yields CASKERETLSLKEQFF.